The 9 T cell receptor beta chains below all came from one sample that was sequenced in a study of low-dose radiotherapy and immunotherapy resistance in tumors. This sample's time point: after trial treatment. The treatment is: LDRT plus nivolumab, ipilimumab, low-dose cyclophosphamide and aspirin (RACIN trial). Both a constant-region primer and a V-primer adapter served to amplify TCRs across 15 to 20 PCR cycles. TCRdb fed the reads into MiXCR, producing one record per CDR3 protein. Among roughly 48,000 distinct CDR3 sequences listed, 33% were seen once. The specimen comprised PBMCs, sampled after low-dose radiotherapy plus immunotherapy. These TCRs come from a male donor with rectosigmoid adenocarcinoma.

CDR3 nucleotide sequence: TGTGCCAGCAGTTTAACTGCTAGCGGCGACGAGCAGTACTTC. Its protein is CASSLTASGDEQYF. This sequence joins TRBV12-3 or TRBV12-4 and TRBJ2-7; TRBD2 matches 7 bases. J lost 5 bases, V lost 2 bases, and 6 bases had no gene match. CDR3 length: 14 residues.

The chain combines TRBV9 with TRBJ2-1, with 8 bases aligning to TRBD2. The CDR3 runs 13 residues. V shed 4 bases and J 10 bases; nucleotides not matched to a gene: 7. Germline V gene sequence: CDR1 SGDLS, CDR2 YYNGEE. The CDR3 region is CASSSRGGQEQFF. The CDR3 DNA is TGTGCCAGCAGCTCCCGGGGGGGGCAGGAGCAGTTCTTC.

The chain couples TRBV28 to TRBJ2-7; D might be TRBD1 (6 bases). The CDR3 length is 15 residues. V lost 6 bases and J lost 3, with 18 bases in between. Germline V gene lookup returns CDR1 MDHEN and CDR2 SYDVKM. The CDR3 region is CASSPGVSKHYEQYF. The CDR3 nucleotides are TGTGCCAGCAGCCCAGGGGTAAGCAAACACTACGAGCAGTACTTC.

This clonotype was found many times. This chain connects TRBV3-1 to TRBJ2-1, with unresolved D. There are 16 residues in the CDR3. Germline-derived CDR1 and CDR2 are LGHDT and YNNKEL (reference sequence). Deletions cut 4 bases from V and 0 bases from J, with 13 bases between. This CDR3 reads CASSPFKRSSYNEQFF. The DNA for the CDR3 is TGTGCCAGCAGCCCATTCAAGAGGAGCTCCTACAATGAGCAGTTCTTC.

This clonotype was recorded a few times. This CDR3 reads CSVEDGGPQYF. In nucleotides, the CDR3 is TGCAGCGTTGAAGATGGAGGGCCTCAGTACTTC. This chain joins TRBV29-1 and TRBJ2-7; perhaps TRBD2 as D (6 bases). The CDR3 is 11 residues long. V gave up 0 bases and J gave up 10 bases, with 10 bases separating them. Germline CDR1 and CDR2: SQVTM and ANQGSEA.

At least ten counts were recorded for this clonotype. In nucleotides, the CDR3 is TGTGCCAGCAGCTTAGCGGGACAGGCCCAGGAGCAGTTCTTC. Amino acids: CASSLAGQAQEQFF. The V call is TRBV7-9, the J call TRBJ2-1; TRBD1 matches 8 bases. This CDR3 comprises 14 residues. With V trimmed by 0 bases and J by 10 bases, 5 bases remained unmatched. The germline V gene encodes CDR1 SEHNR and CDR2 FQNEAQ (reference sequence). The full variable domain, its missing parts supplied by reference TRBV7-9 and TRBJ2-1, is DTGVSQNPRHKITKRGQNVTFRCDPISEHNRLYWYRQTLGQGPEFLTYFQNEAQLEKSRLLSDRFSAERPKGSFSTLEIQRTEQGDSAMYLCASSLAGQAQEQFFGPGTRLTVL.

This clonotype appeared once. The CDR3, as DNA: TGTGCCAGCAGGAACCTCCTAGCGGGAGGGCCGTACGAGCAGTACTTC. This sequence encodes CASRNLLAGGPYEQYF. This chain joins TRBV6-2 or TRBV6-3 and TRBJ2-7; 12 bases line up with TRBD2. With 6 bases clipped from V and 4 bases from J, the junction kept 10 bases outside the gene matches. This CDR3 is built from 16 residues. Germline CDR1 and CDR2: MNHEY and SVGEGT.

This clonotype was detected many times. The genes are TRBV11-2 and TRBJ2-5, with no clear D. CDR1 SGHAT and CDR2 FQNNGV come from the germline V gene. With 5 bases removed from V and 7 bases from J, the gap between germline ends came to 11 bases. The CDR3 has 12 amino acids. CDR3 protein: CASSHASGTQYF. The CDR3 nucleotides are TGTGCCAGCAGCCACGCGTCGGGGACCCAGTACTTC.

This clonotype came up once. One end of the junction is discordant with germline, which a read error may explain. V and J are TRBV5-8 and TRBJ1-1; TRBD1 might be the D (5 bases). Looked up from germline, CDR1 is SGHTS and CDR2 is YDEGEE. CDR3 length equals 15 residues. This chain's CDR3 is CASSLDLQVNTEAFF. The CDR3 bases are TGCGCCAGCAGCCTGGATCTACAGGTGAACACTGAAGCTTTCTTT. The variable domain in full, with the rest retrieved from reference TRBV5-8 and TRBJ1-1, is EAGVTQSPTHLIKTRGQQATLRCSPISGHTSVYWYQQALGLGLQFLLWYDEGEERNRGNFPPRFSGRQFPNYSSELNVNALELEDSALYLCASSLDLQVNTEAFFGQGTRLTVV.